This entry describes one T cell receptor (beta chain). Its antigen is as yet unknown. These data are taken from a study of early T cells in non-severe SARS-CoV-2 infection. The overall study: Bulk RNA isolated from unsorted whole blood underwent sequencing; chains were not paired. Whole-study findings and limits: Reliance on VDJdb matching favored anti-spike CD8 responses; private and CD4 specificities were missed.

Deletions cut 5 bases from V and 5 bases from J, with 10 bases between. CDR1 is SQVTM and CDR2 is ANQGSEA in the germline V gene. CDR3 length: 13 residues. Each single cDNA molecule received a unique molecular identifier. MiXCR was run by TCRdb on the 5' RACE reads, yielding one entry per CDR3 protein. The table lists more than 70,000 distinct CDR3 sequences, about 10% of them singletons, with approximately 12% in the top ten. The input for sequencing was whole blood, taken at baseline. The chain links TRBV29-1 to TRBJ1-6; possibly TRBD1 for D (6 bases). This receptor was identified in an adult who was a healthcare worker with PCR-confirmed SARS-CoV-2 infection or an uninfected control (not recorded which). CDR3 in amino acids: CSVKQGDNSPLHF. The CDR3 DNA is TGCAGCGTTAAACAGGGAGATAATTCACCCCTCCACTTT.